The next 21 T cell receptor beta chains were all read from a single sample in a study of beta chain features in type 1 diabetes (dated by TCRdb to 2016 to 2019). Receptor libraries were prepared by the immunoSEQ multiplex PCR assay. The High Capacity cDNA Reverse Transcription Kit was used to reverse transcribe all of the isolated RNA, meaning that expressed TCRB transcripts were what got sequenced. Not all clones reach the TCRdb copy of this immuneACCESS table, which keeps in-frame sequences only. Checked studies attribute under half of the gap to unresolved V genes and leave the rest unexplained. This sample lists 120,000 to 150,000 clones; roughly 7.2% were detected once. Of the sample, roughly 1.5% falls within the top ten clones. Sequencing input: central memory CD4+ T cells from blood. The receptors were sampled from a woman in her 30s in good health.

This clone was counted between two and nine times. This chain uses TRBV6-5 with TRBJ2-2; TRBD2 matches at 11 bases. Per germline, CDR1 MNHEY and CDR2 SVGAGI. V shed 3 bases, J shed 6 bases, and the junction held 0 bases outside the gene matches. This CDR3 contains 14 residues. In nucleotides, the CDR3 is TGTGCCAGCAGTTATAGCGGGAGGGCCGGGGAGCTGTTTTTT. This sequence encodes CASSYSGRAGELFF.

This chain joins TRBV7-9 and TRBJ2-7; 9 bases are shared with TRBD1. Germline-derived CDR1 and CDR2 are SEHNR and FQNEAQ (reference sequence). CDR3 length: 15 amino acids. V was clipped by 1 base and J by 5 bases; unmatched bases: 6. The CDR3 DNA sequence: TGTGCCAGCAGCTTAGTTACAGGGGGCGACGACGAGCAGTACTTC. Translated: CASSLVTGGDDEQYF. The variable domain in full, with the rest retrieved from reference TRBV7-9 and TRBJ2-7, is DTGVSQNPRHKITKRGQNVTFRCDPISEHNRLYWYRQTLGQGPEFLTYFQNEAQLEKSRLLSDRFSAERPKGSFSTLEIQRTEQGDSAMYLCASSLVTGGDDEQYFGPGTRLTVT.

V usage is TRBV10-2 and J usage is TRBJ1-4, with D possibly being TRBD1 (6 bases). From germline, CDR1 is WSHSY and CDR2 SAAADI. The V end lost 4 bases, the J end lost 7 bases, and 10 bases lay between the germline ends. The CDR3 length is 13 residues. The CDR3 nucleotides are TGCGCCAGCAGTGCGGACAGATCTGAAAAACTGTTTTTT. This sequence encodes CASSADRSEKLFF.

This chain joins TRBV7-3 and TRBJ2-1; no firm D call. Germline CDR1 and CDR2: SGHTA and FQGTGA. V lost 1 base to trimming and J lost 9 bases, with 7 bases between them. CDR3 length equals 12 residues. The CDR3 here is CASSLRAGEQFF. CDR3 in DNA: TGTGCCAGCAGCTTAAGGGCTGGTGAGCAGTTCTTC.

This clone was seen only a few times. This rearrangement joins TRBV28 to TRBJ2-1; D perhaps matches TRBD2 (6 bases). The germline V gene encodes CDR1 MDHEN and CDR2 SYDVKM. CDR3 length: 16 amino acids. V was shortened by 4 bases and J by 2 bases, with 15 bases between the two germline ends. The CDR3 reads CASSSHVTGAYNEQFF. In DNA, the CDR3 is TGTGCCAGCAGTTCCCATGTCACGGGAGCCTACAATGAGCAGTTCTTC.

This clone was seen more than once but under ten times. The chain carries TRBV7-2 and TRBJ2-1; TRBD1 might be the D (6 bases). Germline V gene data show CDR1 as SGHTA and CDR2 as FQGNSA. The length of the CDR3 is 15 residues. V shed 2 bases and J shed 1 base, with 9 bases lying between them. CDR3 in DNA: TGTGCCAGCAGCTTATTTACAGGGTCCTACAATGAGCAGTTCTTC. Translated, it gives CASSLFTGSYNEQFF.

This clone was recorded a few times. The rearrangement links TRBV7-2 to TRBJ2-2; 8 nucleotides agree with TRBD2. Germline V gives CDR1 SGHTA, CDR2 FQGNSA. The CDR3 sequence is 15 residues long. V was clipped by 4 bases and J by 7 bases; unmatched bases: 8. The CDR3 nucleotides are TGTGCCAGCAGCTCCCCAGCGGGAGCTCACGGGGAGCTGTTTTTT. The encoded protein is CASSSPAGAHGELFF.

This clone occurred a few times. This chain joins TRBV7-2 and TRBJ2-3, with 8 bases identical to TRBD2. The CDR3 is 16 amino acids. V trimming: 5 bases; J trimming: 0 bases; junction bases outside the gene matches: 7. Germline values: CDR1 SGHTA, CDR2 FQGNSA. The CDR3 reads CASSILLAGSTDTQYF. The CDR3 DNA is TGTGCCAGCAGCATACTATTAGCGGGAAGCACAGATACGCAGTATTTT.

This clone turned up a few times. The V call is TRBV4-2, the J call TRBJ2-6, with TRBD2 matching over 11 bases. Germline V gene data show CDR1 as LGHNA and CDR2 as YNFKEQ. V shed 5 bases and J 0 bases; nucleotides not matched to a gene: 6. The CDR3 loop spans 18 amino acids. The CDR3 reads CASSSRLAGFSGANVLTF. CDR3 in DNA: TGTGCCAGCAGCTCAAGACTAGCGGGATTCTCTGGGGCCAACGTCCTGACTTTC.

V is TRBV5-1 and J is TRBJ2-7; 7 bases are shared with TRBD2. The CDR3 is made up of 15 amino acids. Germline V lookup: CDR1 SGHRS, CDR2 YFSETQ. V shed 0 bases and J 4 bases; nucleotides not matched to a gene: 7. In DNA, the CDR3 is TGCGCCAGCAGCTTGGCTACTAGCGACCCTTACGAGCAGTACTTC. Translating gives CASSLATSDPYEQYF. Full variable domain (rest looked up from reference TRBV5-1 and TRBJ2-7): KAGVTQTPRYLIKTRGQQVTLSCSPISGHRSVSWYQQTPGQGLQFLFEYFSETQRNKGNFPGRFSGRQFSNSRSEMNVSTLELGDSALYLCASSLATSDPYEQYFGPGTRLTVT.

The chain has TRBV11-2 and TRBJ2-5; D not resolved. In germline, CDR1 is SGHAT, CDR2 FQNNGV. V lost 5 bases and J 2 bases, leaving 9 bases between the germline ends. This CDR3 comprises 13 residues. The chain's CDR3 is CASSRSKQETQYF. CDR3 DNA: TGTGCCAGCAGCCGGAGTAAACAAGAGACCCAGTACTTC. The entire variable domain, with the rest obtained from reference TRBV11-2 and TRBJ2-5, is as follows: EAGVAQSPRYKIIEKRQSVAFWCNPISGHATLYWYQQILGQGPKLLIQFQNNGVVDDSQLPKDRFSAERLKGVDSTLKIQPAKLEDSAVYLCASSRSKQETQYFGPGTRLLVL.

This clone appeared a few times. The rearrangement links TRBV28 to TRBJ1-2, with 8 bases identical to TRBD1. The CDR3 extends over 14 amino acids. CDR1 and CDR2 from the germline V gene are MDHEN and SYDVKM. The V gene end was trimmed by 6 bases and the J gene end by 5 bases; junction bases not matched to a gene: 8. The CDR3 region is CASRPPGQAYGYTF. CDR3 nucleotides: TGTGCCAGCAGACCCCCGGGACAGGCTTATGGCTACACCTTC.

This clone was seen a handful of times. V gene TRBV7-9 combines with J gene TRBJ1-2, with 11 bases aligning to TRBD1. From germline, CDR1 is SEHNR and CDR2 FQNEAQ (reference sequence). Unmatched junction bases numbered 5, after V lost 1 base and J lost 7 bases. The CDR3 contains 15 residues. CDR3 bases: TGTGCCAGCAGCTTAGAAGGGACAGGGGGGTCTGGCTACACCTTC. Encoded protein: CASSLEGTGGSGYTF.

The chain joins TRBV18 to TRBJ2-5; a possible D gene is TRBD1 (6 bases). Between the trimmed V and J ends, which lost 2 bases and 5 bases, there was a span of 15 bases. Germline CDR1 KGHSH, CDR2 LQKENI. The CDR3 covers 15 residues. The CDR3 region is CASSPTTGLSETQYF. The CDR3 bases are TGTGCCAGCTCACCAACCACAGGGCTGTCCGAGACCCAGTACTTC. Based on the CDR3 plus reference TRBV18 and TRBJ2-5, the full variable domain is NAGVMQNPRHLVRRRGQEARLRCSPMKGHSHVYWYRQLPEEGLKFMVYLQKENIIDESGMPKERFSAEFPKEGPSILRIQQVVRGDSAAYFCASSPTTGLSETQYFGPGTRLLVL.

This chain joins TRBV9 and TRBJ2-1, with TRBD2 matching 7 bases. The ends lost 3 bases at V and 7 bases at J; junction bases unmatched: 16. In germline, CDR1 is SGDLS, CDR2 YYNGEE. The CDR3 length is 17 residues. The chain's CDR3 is CASSGGSGRGSTNEQFF. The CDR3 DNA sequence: TGTGCCAGCAGCGGGGGGTCGGGGCGGGGGAGTACAAATGAGCAGTTCTTC. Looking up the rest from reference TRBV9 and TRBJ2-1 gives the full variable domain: DSGVTQTPKHLITATGQRVTLRCSPRSGDLSVYWYQQSLDQGLQFLIQYYNGEERAKGNILERFSAQQFPDLHSELNLSSLELGDSALYFCASSGGSGRGSTNEQFFGPGTRLTVL.

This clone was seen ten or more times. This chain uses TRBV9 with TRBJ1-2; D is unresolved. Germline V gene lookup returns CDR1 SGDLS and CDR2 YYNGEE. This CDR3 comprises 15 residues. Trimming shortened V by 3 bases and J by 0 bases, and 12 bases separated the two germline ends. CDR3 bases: TGTGCCAGCAGCGCGGAGGCCTCAGCTAACTATGGCTACACCTTC. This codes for CASSAEASANYGYTF. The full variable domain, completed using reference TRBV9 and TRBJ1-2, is DSGVTQTPKHLITATGQRVTLRCSPRSGDLSVYWYQQSLDQGLQFLIQYYNGEERAKGNILERFSAQQFPDLHSELNLSSLELGDSALYFCASSAEASANYGYTFGSGTRLTVV.

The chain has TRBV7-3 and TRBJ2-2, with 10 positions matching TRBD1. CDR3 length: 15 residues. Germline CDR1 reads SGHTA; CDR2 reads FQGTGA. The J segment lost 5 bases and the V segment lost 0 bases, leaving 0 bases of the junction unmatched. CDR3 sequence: CASSLTGQGTGELFF. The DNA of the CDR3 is TGTGCCAGCAGCTTAACGGGACAGGGGACCGGGGAGCTGTTTTTT.

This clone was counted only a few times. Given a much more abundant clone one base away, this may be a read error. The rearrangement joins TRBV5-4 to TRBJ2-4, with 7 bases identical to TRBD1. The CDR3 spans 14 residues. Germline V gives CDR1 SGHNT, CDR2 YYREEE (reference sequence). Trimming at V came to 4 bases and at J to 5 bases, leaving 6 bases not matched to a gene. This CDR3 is CASSRDSHQNIQYF. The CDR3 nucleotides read TGTGCCAGCAGCCGGGACAGCCATCAAAACATTCAGTACTTC.

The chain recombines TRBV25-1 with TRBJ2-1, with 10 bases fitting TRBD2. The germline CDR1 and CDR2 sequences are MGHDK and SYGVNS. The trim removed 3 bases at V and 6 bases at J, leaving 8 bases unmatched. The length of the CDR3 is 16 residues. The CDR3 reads CASSDPHSGRTNEQFF. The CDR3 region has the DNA TGTGCCAGCAGTGACCCCCATAGCGGGAGGACCAATGAGCAGTTCTTC. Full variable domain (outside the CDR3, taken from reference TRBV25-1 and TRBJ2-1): EADIYQTPRYLVIGTGKKITLECSQTMGHDKMYWYQQDPGMELHLIHYSYGVNSTEKGDLSSESTVSRIRTEHFPLTLESARPSHTSQYLCASSDPHSGRTNEQFFGPGTRLTVL.

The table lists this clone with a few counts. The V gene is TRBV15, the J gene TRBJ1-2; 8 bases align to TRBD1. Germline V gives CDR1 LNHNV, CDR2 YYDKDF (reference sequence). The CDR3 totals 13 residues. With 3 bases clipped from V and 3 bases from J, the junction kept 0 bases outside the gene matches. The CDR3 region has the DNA TGTGCCACCAGCAGGGACAGGGACTATGGCTACACCTTC. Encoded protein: CATSRDRDYGYTF.

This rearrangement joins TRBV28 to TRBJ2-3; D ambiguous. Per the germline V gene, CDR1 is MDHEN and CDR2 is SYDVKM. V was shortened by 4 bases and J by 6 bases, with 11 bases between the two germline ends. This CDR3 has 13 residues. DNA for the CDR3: TGTGCCAGCAGTTCCTATACCCCGGATACGCAGTATTTT. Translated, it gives CASSSYTPDTQYF.